Reported below is one T cell receptor (beta chain). The antigen remains undetermined. This entry comes from a study of long-term antiretroviral therapy in people with HIV. They ran version v3.0 of the immunoSEQ assay at survey level. Sequencing had a target that covered about 40,000-55,000 T-cell genomes per sample. Profiling relied on immunoSEQ multiplex PCR, and the TCRdb table lists in-frame clones only, not all of them. The data contain about 36,000 clones, approximately 80% of them singletons. Findings and caveats of the study: Post-ART samples showed increased diversity that remained below transplant donor control levels. On ART adherence, viral resistance or therapy changes, no data were available.

The V and J ends lost 3 bases and 1 base respectively, with 13 bases between them. The CDR3 consists of 15 residues. In germline, CDR1 is SGDLS, CDR2 YYNGEE. The rearrangement uses TRBV9 and TRBJ2-5; no reliable D call. The specimen comprised unsorted PBMCs, sampled 3.4 years after starting antiretroviral therapy. This TCR came from a man younger than 45 with HIV. CDR3 protein: CASSAGPAPQETQYF. The CDR3, as DNA: TGTGCCAGCAGCGCAGGACCAGCCCCCCAAGAGACCCAGTACTTC.